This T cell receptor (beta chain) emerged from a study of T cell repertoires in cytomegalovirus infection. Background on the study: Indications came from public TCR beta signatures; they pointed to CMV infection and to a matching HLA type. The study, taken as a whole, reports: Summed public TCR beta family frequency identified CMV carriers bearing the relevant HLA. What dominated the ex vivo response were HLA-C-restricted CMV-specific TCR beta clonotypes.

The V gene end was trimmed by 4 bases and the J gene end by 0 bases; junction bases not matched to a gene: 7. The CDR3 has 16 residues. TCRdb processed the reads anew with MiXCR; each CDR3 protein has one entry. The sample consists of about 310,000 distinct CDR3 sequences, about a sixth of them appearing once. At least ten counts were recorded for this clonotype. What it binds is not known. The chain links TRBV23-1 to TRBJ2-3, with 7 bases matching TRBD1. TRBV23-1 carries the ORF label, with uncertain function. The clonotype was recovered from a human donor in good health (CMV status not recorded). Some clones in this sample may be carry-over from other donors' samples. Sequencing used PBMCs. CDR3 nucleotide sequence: TGCGCCAGCAGTCCCCGGGGACAGCTAAGCACAGATACGCAGTATTTT. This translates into CASSPRGQLSTDTQYF.